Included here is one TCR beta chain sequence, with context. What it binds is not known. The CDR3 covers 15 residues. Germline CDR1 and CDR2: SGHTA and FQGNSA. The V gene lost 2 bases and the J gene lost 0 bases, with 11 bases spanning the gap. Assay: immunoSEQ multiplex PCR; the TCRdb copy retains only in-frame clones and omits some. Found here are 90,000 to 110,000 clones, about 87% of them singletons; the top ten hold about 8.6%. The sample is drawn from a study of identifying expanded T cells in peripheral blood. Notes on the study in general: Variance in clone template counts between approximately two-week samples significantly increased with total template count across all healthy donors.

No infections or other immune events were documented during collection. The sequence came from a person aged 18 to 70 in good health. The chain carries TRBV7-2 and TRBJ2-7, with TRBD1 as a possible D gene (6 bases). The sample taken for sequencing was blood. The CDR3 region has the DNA TGTGCCAGCAGCTTAAGTCAGGGGCACTCCTACGAGCAGTACTTC. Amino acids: CASSLSQGHSYEQYF.